These 23 T cell receptor beta chains came from one sample sequenced in a study of shared T cell receptors in the human thymus. The method was immunoSEQ multiplex PCR; TCRdb's version includes in-frame clones alone and lacks a portion of them. The profile shows roughly 700,000 clones, roughly 88% of them singletons. These data were also filed under a second study, of human thymus T cells.

The sequenced sample consisted of thymocytes. The receptors shown here come from a boy under two years old with a congenital heart defect.

The genes are TRBV4-3 and TRBJ2-1, with 10 bases that match TRBD2. V gave up 3 bases and J gave up 4 bases; unmatched junction bases: 9. This CDR3 has 17 amino acids. Per germline, CDR1 LGHNA and CDR2 YSLEER. The CDR3: CASSHHPLAGAYNEQFF. The CDR3 bases are TGCGCCAGCAGCCACCACCCCCTAGCGGGAGCGTACAATGAGCAGTTCTTC.

This clone appeared a single time. V usage is TRBV2 and J usage is TRBJ1-4; 7 bases are a match to TRBD1. Per germline, CDR1 SNHLY and CDR2 FYNNEI. The CDR3 contains 16 residues. V gave up 8 bases and J gave up 7 bases; unmatched junction bases: 16. In DNA, the CDR3 is TGTGCCAGCGCCGGGACAGCCCGTTCGGAGGGTGAAAAACTGTTTTTT. Its translation: CASAGTARSEGEKLFF.

The chain has TRBV7-8 and TRBJ2-3, with 8 bases fitting TRBD2. V trimming: 3 bases; J trimming: 2 bases; junction bases outside the gene matches: 19. CDR1 is SGHVS, CDR2 FQNEAQ, per germline. CDR3 length equals 20 residues. The CDR3 sequence: CASSFLSVKAGETLTDTQYF. Written as DNA, the CDR3 is TGTGCCAGCAGCTTCCTCTCGGTGAAAGCGGGGGAGACCCTCACAGATACGCAGTATTTT.

The gene calls are TRBV4-1 and TRBJ1-5; the D is unclear. CDR3 length: 17 amino acids. The V gene's germline CDR1 is MGHRA and CDR2 YSYEKL. Trimming removed 0 bases from V and 0 bases from J, with 12 bases in between. The CDR3 loop reads CASSQEFRFDSNQPQHF. CDR3 nucleotides: TGCGCCAGCAGCCAAGAATTCAGGTTTGATAGCAATCAGCCCCAGCATTTT.

The V gene is TRBV9, the J gene TRBJ2-3; weak D call: TRBD1 (6 bases). The germline V gene has CDR1 SGDLS and CDR2 YYNGEE. Trimming took off 4 bases at V and 2 bases at J, with 11 bases between the two ends. The CDR3 is made up of 14 amino acids. The DNA for the CDR3 is TGTGCCAGCAGCTTCGGACAGTCCACAGATACGCAGTATTTT. This encodes CASSFGQSTDTQYF.

In nucleotides, the CDR3 is TGTGCCAGCAGTGTCGGGGGGACAGGGGACGGCTACACCTTC. It is translated as CASSVGGTGDGYTF. The chain carries TRBV25-1 and TRBJ1-2; 10 nucleotides match TRBD1. The length of the CDR3 is 14 residues. Germline V gene sequence: CDR1 MGHDK, CDR2 SYGVNS. With 4 bases clipped from V and 8 bases from J, the junction kept 7 bases outside the gene matches.

The rearrangement uses TRBV28 and TRBJ2-3; 8 positions agree with TRBD2. Germline-derived CDR1 and CDR2 are MDHEN and SYDVKM. This CDR3 contains 18 residues. V trimming: 5 bases; J trimming: 3 bases; junction bases outside the gene matches: 16. This CDR3 reads CASSPWVRAGDATDTQYF. CDR3 sequence (DNA): TGTGCCAGCAGTCCCTGGGTCCGAGCGGGAGACGCGACAGATACGCAGTATTTT. Looking up the rest from reference TRBV28 and TRBJ2-3 gives the full variable domain: DVKVTQSSRYLVKRTGEKVFLECVQDMDHENMFWYRQDPGLGLRLIYFSYDVKMKEKGDIPEGYSVSREKKERFSLILESASTNQTSMYLCASSPWVRAGDATDTQYFGPGTRLTVL.

In this sample, this clone turned up once. The V call is TRBV5-1, the J call TRBJ1-1, with D possibly TRBD1 on 6 matching bases. There are 15 residues in the CDR3. Germline loops: CDR1 SGHRS, CDR2 YFSETQ. Trimming left V 0 bases short and J 1 base short, with 10 bases between. The CDR3 protein is CASSLAGQSNTEAFF. Written as DNA, the CDR3 is TGCGCCAGCAGCTTGGCAGGACAGTCGAACACTGAAGCTTTCTTT.

V usage is TRBV9 and J usage is TRBJ2-3; 9 bases match TRBD2. The CDR3 is 16 amino acids. Per the germline V gene, CDR1 is SGDLS and CDR2 is YYNGEE. The trim removed 3 bases at V and 6 bases at J, leaving 11 bases unmatched. The CDR3 spells CASSEGLAGLRDTQYF. DNA of the CDR3: TGTGCCAGCAGCGAGGGGCTAGCGGGATTGAGGGATACGCAGTATTTT.

The chain is built from TRBV29-1 and TRBJ2-4; possibly TRBD2 for D (6 bases). V was cut by 4 bases and J by 0 bases, with 13 bases left in between. The germline gives CDR1 SQVTM, CDR2 ANQGSEA. This CDR3 is built from 15 residues. CDR3: CSVVGEDLAKNIQYF. Here the CDR3 DNA reads TGCAGCGTTGTAGGGGAGGATTTAGCCAAAAACATTCAGTACTTC. The whole variable domain, filled in from reference TRBV29-1 and TRBJ2-4, reads SAVISQKPSRDICQRGTSLTIQCQVDSQVTMMFWYRQQPGQSLTLIATANQGSEATYESGFVIDKFPISRPNLTFSTLTVSNMSPEDSSIYLCSVVGEDLAKNIQYFGAGTRLSVL.

The chain combines TRBV10-1 with TRBJ2-1; unclear D gene. This CDR3 spans 16 amino acids. Deletions cut 5 bases from V and 0 bases from J, with 14 bases between. Germline assignment: CDR1 WNHNN and CDR2 SYGVQD (reference sequence). CDR3 sequence: CASSPTGSSSYNEQFF. In DNA form, the CDR3 reads TGCGCCAGCAGTCCCACCGGGTCGAGCTCCTACAATGAGCAGTTCTTC.

The gene calls are TRBV7-2 and TRBJ2-4, with TRBD2 identical over 10 bases. CDR3 size: 14 residues. V gave up 6 bases and J gave up 9 bases; unmatched junction bases: 8. The V gene's germline CDR1 is SGHTA and CDR2 FQGNSA. The CDR3 DNA is TGTGCCAGCAGAAAAGCGGGAGGGCCAGGCATTCAGTACTTC. Its protein product is CASRKAGGPGIQYF.

Here the CDR3 reads CSVEDRTGGNTEAFF. CDR3 sequence (DNA): TGCAGCGTTGAAGATCGGACGGGGGGAAACACTGAAGCTTTCTTT. The V gene is TRBV29-1, the J gene TRBJ1-1; tentatively, D is TRBD1 (5 bases). The CDR3 is made up of 15 amino acids. Germline V gene sequence: CDR1 SQVTM, CDR2 ANQGSEA. Trimming left V 0 bases short and J 2 bases short, with 13 bases between.

This chain joins TRBV10-2 and TRBJ2-7; D gene uncertain. The CDR3 sequence is 12 residues long. Germline V CDR1 and CDR2: WSHSY, SAAADI. The germline V and J ends were trimmed by 4 bases and 8 bases, with 12 bases remaining between them. CDR3 in amino acids: CASSGGGLQQYF. CDR3 nucleotide sequence: TGCGCCAGCAGTGGTGGTGGGCTCCAGCAGTACTTC.

The chain links TRBV2 to TRBJ2-7; tentative D call: TRBD1 (6 bases). Trimming pared 6 bases from V and 1 base from J, leaving 13 bases between. Germline V gene data show CDR1 as SNHLY and CDR2 as FYNNEI. This CDR3 is built from 14 residues. The DNA for the CDR3 is TGTGCCAGCAGGGGGGTAGGACAGTCCTACGAGCAGTACTTC. Translating it yields CASRGVGQSYEQYF.

This clone appeared once. The gene calls are TRBV4-3 and TRBJ2-7; 9 positions match TRBD1. Germline-derived CDR1 and CDR2 are LGHNA and YSLEER. With V trimmed by 1 base and J by 4 bases, 5 bases remained unmatched. This CDR3 contains 15 residues. CDR3 residues: CASSQGRDREYEQYF. CDR3 bases: TGCGCCAGCAGCCAAGGCCGGGACAGGGAATACGAGCAGTACTTC.

The CDR3 DNA reads as TGTGCCAGCAACCCCCTAGCGGGAGGGCCGTACGAGCAGTACTTC. Amino acid sequence: CASNPLAGGPYEQYF. This chain links TRBV28 with TRBJ2-7; 12 bases match TRBD2. CDR1 and CDR2 from the germline V gene are MDHEN and SYDVKM. The V segment lost 7 bases and the J segment 4 bases; nucleotides outside the gene matches: 8. This CDR3 has 15 residues. The whole variable domain, remainder taken from reference TRBV28 and TRBJ2-7, is DVKVTQSSRYLVKRTGEKVFLECVQDMDHENMFWYRQDPGLGLRLIYFSYDVKMKEKGDIPEGYSVSREKKERFSLILESASTNQTSMYLCASNPLAGGPYEQYFGPGTRLTVT.

CDR3 DNA sequence: TGCGCCAGCAGCCAAGATTTAAGACACTACGAGCAGTACTTC. Its protein product is CASSQDLRHYEQYF. The chain is built from TRBV4-3 and TRBJ2-7; no definite D call. V lost 0 bases and J 3 bases, leaving 9 bases between the germline ends. Germline assignment: CDR1 LGHNA and CDR2 YSLEER. The CDR3 has 14 residues.

The J gene is TRBJ1-1, the V gene TRBV5-6; TRBD1 is a possible D gene (5 bases). Germline CDR1 SGHDT, CDR2 YYEEEE. V lost 0 bases, J lost 1 base, and 10 bases lay in between. This CDR3 spans 15 amino acids. CDR3 sequence: CASSLGGGENTEAFF. The CDR3 region has the DNA TGTGCCAGCAGCTTGGGGGGCGGAGAGAACACTGAAGCTTTCTTT.

The chain has TRBV14 and TRBJ2-1; 7 bases fit TRBD2. There are 16 residues in the CDR3. The germline gives CDR1 SGHDN, CDR2 FVKESK. The V and J ends lost 0 bases and 4 bases, in that order; junction bases with no gene match: 6. Written as DNA, the CDR3 is TGTGCCAGCAGCCAAGATCTGACTAGCAGATACAATGAGCAGTTCTTC. Amino acid sequence: CASSQDLTSRYNEQFF.

The chain joins TRBV5-1 to TRBJ2-3, with D unclear. CDR3 length: 17 amino acids. Germline V CDR1 and CDR2: SGHRS, YFSETQ. Trimming shortened V by 6 bases and J by 4 bases, and 24 bases separated the two germline ends. CDR3 sequence (DNA): TGCGCCAGCAAAGCCGCCCGGCGGCCCGCGGTACCAGATACGCAGTATTTT. Translating it yields CASKAARRPAVPDTQYF.

The genes are TRBV6-5 and TRBJ1-4, with 8 bases matching TRBD1. Germline V gene data show CDR1 as MNHEY and CDR2 as SVGAGI. The CDR3 has 15 amino acids. V shed 0 bases and J 8 bases; nucleotides not matched to a gene: 5. As DNA, the CDR3 is TGTGCCAGCAGTTACTCGAACAGGGGGTGGGAAAAACTGTTTTTT. This codes for CASSYSNRGWEKLFF.

The chain couples TRBV7-9 to TRBJ2-7, with D possibly TRBD1 on 6 matching bases. The CDR3 is 16 amino acids. The germline CDR1 and CDR2 sequences are SEHNR and FQNEAQ (reference sequence). Trimming cost V 5 bases and J 0 bases, with 17 bases left between them. The CDR3, as DNA: TGTGCCAGCAGCACCCGTCAGGGGTGGGGCTCCTACGAGCAGTACTTC. This sequence encodes CASSTRQGWGSYEQYF.